This is a list of T cell receptor beta chains from one sample in a study of identifying expanded T cells in peripheral blood. TCRdb's copy holds only in-frame clones and misses some; the assay was immunoSEQ multiplex PCR. The data show approximately 90,000 clones, more than 75% seen once. Sequencing was done on a sample of blood. Receptors were obtained from a person aged 18 to 75 in good health. Both conserved end residues are part of each CDR3. A D gene is named only where the DNA matches it firmly. Clone size is shown for a subset of rows, as once, few, many or a class of expanded clone.

size,D,J,V,CDR3,DNA
few,-,TRBJ1-5,TRBV7-9,CASSLGSQPQHF,TGTGCCAGCAGCTTAGGAAGCCAGCCCCAGCATTTT
-,TRBD1,TRBJ1-1,TRBV18,CASSPVAGTGKNTEAFF,TGTGCCAGCTCCCCAGTAGCCGGGACAGGGAAGAACACTGAAGCTTTCTTT
-,-,TRBJ2-2,TRBV4-1,CASSQPWGAPNTGELFF,TGCGCCAGCAGCCAACCCTGGGGGGCCCCGAACACCGGGGAGCTGTTTTTT
-,-,TRBJ1-4,TRBV10-3,CAISEAQWGADQNEKLFF,TGTGCCATCAGTGAGGCCCAGTGGGGGGCAGATCAAAATGAAAAACTGTTTTTT
-,-,TRBJ2-1,TRBV27,CASRLAGGWSNEQFF,TGTGCCAGCAGGCTAGCCGGGGGTTGGTCCAATGAGCAGTTCTTC
-,TRBD1,TRBJ1-2,TRBV13,CASSITGGKGYTF,TGTGCCAGCAGCATCACAGGGGGCAAAGGCTACACCTTC
few,-,TRBJ1-6,TRBV5-6,CASSLQGSTLHF,TGTGCCAGCAGCTTACAGGGTTCGACCCTCCACTTT
-,-,TRBJ2-5,TRBV7-9,CASSLNRVGRETQYF,TGTGCCAGCAGCTTAAACAGGGTCGGTCGAGAGACCCAGTACTTC
-,-,TRBJ2-3,TRBV6-5,CASSYSPGTLTDTQYF,TGTGCCAGCAGTTACTCCCCCGGGACACTCACAGATACGCAGTATTTT
-,TRBD2,TRBJ2-7,TRBV27,CASSFSGGNYEQYF,TGTGCCAGCAGCTTTAGCGGGGGAAATTACGAGCAGTACTTC
few,-,TRBJ2-3,TRBV9,CASSVAAPDTQYF,TGTGCCAGCAGCGTGGCAGCGCCAGATACGCAGTATTTT
-,-,TRBJ2-3,TRBV5-1,CASSFTAEVTQYF,TGCGCCAGCAGCTTTACGGCTGAGGTAACGCAGTATTTT
few,-,TRBJ1-2,TRBV2,CASRGINYGYTF,TGTGCCAGCAGAGGCATTAACTATGGCTACACCTTC
-,-,TRBJ1-4,TRBV6-1,CASTGGGLDEKLFF,TGTGCCAGCACCGGGGGAGGGTTGGATGAAAAACTGTTTTTT
-,-,TRBJ1-2,TRBV5-1,CASSFTQGAYGYTF,TGCGCCAGCAGCTTTACACAGGGAGCCTATGGCTACACCTTC
-,TRBD1,TRBJ1-5,TRBV28,CASSFQGAQHF,TGTGCCAGCAGTTTCCAGGGGGCCCAGCATTTT
once,TRBD1,TRBJ2-5,TRBV7-2,CASSYGTGGETQYF,TGTGCCAGCAGCTACGGGACAGGGGGTGAGACCCAGTACTTC
-,-,TRBJ1-3,TRBV7-2,CASSTRDTSGNTIYF,TGTGCCAGCAGCACCCGAGACACCTCTGGAAACACCATATATTTT
many,-,TRBJ1-5,TRBV19,CASSIYDFNQPQHF,TGTGCCAGTAGTATCTACGACTTCAATCAGCCCCAGCATTTT
-,-,TRBJ2-3,TRBV7-2,CASGEILTDTQYF,TGTGCCAGCGGGGAGATACTCACAGATACGCAGTATTTT